This is a list of T cell receptor beta chains from one sample in a study of Graves' ophthalmopathy and Graves' hyperthyroidism. TCRdb passed the multiplex PCR reads through MiXCR, listing each CDR3 protein once. The repertoire holds about 340,000 distinct CDR3 sequences, 15% to 20% seen once, with 12% in the top ten. The sequencing sample was made of peripheral blood. The receptors were gathered from an adult man with Graves' ophthalmopathy. The CDR3 runs from the conserved cysteine through the conserved F or W. A D gene is named only where the DNA matches it firmly. Expanded clones get a size class; other rows say once, few or many, or leave the size out.

d_call,j_call,clone_size,v_call,cdr3_nt,cdr3_aa
.,TRBJ1-2,many,TRBV19,TGTGCCAGTAGTATTTTTACTGGCAGCCCCACCTATGGCTACACCTTC,CASSIFTGSPTYGYTF
.,TRBJ1-2,many,TRBV11-2,TGTGCCAGCAGCCGGCCAACTAGGTATGGCTACACCTTC,CASSRPTRYGYTF
TRBD2,TRBJ2-7,many,TRBV12-3/TRBV12-4,TGTGCCATTGCCCAGGCCGGGGGGTACGAGCAGTACTTC,CAIAQAGGYEQYF
TRBD2,TRBJ2-7,few,TRBV4-2,TGTGCCAGCAGCCAAGAAGTGGGACGGGCAGCGGGGGGGCTCCACGAGCAGTACTTC,CASSQEVGRAAGGLHEQYF
.,TRBJ2-7,many,TRBV19,TGTGCCAGTAGTATATCGCGTCAGTCCTACGAGCAGTACTTC,CASSISRQSYEQYF
TRBD2,TRBJ2-5,many,TRBV11-2,TGTGCCAGCAGCTCCCCTAGCGGGGGAGAGACCCAGTACTTC,CASSSPSGGETQYF
.,TRBJ1-2,many,TRBV6-5,TGTGCCAGCAGTTCGCAGGATGGCTACACCTTC,CASSSQDGYTF
TRBD2,TRBJ2-5,many,TRBV12-3/TRBV12-4,TGTGCCAGCAGACGAGCGGGGCAGGTTCAAGAGACCCAGTACTTC,CASRRAGQVQETQYF
TRBD1,TRBJ1-5,many,TRBV24-1,TGTGCCACCAGTGACAGACAGGGGCCGCATAGCAATCAGCCCCAGCATTTT,CATSDRQGPHSNQPQHF
.,TRBJ1-5,many,TRBV6-4,TGTGCCAGCAGTGACCCCCGTTTACAGCCCCAGCATTTT,CASSDPRLQPQHF
.,TRBJ1-2,many,TRBV20-1,TGCAGTGCTAGTGAGTTGCTCGACTATGGCTACACCTTC,CSASELLDYGYTF
.,TRBJ2-7,many,TRBV6-2/TRBV6-3,TGTGCCAGCAGTTGGGCCCGACGCTACGAGCAGTACTTC,CASSWARRYEQYF
.,TRBJ2-5,many,TRBV10-3,TGTGCCATACGGGGGGCAGAAGAGACCCAGTACTTC,CAIRGAEETQYF
.,TRBJ2-1,many,TRBV20-1,TGCAGTGCGACAGTACCGGGACTCCAGAATGAGCAGTTCTTC,CSATVPGLQNEQFF
.,TRBJ1-3,many,TRBV12-3/TRBV12-4,TGTGCCAGCAGTTTCGTCGGCAGGAGCTCTGGAAACACCATATATTTT,CASSFVGRSSGNTIYF
.,TRBJ2-6,many,TRBV6-5,TGTGCCAGCAGTTACTCCCCCCGACGATTTGGGGCCAACGTCCTGACTTTC,CASSYSPRRFGANVLTF
TRBD1,TRBJ1-2,.,TRBV20-1,TGCAGTGCTAGAGATATGGGGACAGGGGGCTGGGGCTACACCTTC,CSARDMGTGGWGYTF
.,TRBJ2-7,many,TRBV6-5,TGTGCCAGCAGTTACAGTGGGGCTACCTACGAGCAGTACTTC,CASSYSGATYEQYF
.,TRBJ1-5,few,TRBV7-2,TGTGCCAGCGGGAGGTCTCAGCCCCAGCATTTT,CASGRSQPQHF
.,TRBJ2-7,many,TRBV20-1,TGCAGTGCTAGAGTCAGCTCCTACGAGCAGTACTTC,CSARVSSYEQYF
.,TRBJ2-2,many,TRBV20-1,TGCAGTGCTAGAACTCCAAGCGGGACATCGAACACCGGGGAGCTGTTTTTT,CSARTPSGTSNTGELFF
TRBD2,TRBJ2-5,many,TRBV5-6,TGTGCCAGCAGCTTGTTGGGTCGGAGCGGGGCCAAAGAGACCCAGTACTTC,CASSLLGRSGAKETQYF
.,TRBJ1-2,many,TRBV25-1,TGTGCCAGCAGTGAAGATCGGAGCTATGGCTACACCTTC,CASSEDRSYGYTF
TRBD1,TRBJ1-1,many,TRBV5-1,TGCGCCAGCAGCACCGGGGACAGGGGGCTTTACACTGAAGCTTTCTTT,CASSTGDRGLYTEAFF
TRBD2,TRBJ2-7,many,TRBV20-1,TGCAGTGCCAACCAAGGACTAGCGGCTACCTACGAGCAGTACTTC,CSANQGLAATYEQYF
TRBD1,TRBJ1-4,many,TRBV6-2/TRBV6-3,TGTGCCAGCAGGCCGGGACAGGGACATCCAACTAATGAAAAACTGTTTTTT,CASRPGQGHPTNEKLFF
.,TRBJ1-2,once,TRBV29-1,TGCAGCGTTGAAGATCCCAGGGTTACGTTCTACACCTTC,CSVEDPRVTFYTF
.,TRBJ1-5,many,TRBV7-8,TGTGCCAGCAGCTTAAGAGAGGGTAGCAATCAGCCCCAGCATTTT,CASSLREGSNQPQHF
.,TRBJ1-1,.,TRBV12-3/TRBV12-4,TGTGCCAGCAGTCTTCTTGACTCTGAAGCTTTCTTT,CASSLLDSEAFF
.,TRBJ2-5,many,TRBV6-5,TGTGCCAGCAGTTACTCGGAGGGGGCGGGGGAGACCCAGTACTTC,CASSYSEGAGETQYF
.,TRBJ2-2,many,TRBV28,TGTGCCAGCAGGCTTAGACAGTTCAACACCGGGGAGCTGTTTTTT,CASRLRQFNTGELFF
TRBD1,TRBJ1-5,.,TRBV12-3/TRBV12-4,TGTGCCAGCAGTTTAGGACAGGGGCTAGGCCAGCCCCAGCATTTT,CASSLGQGLGQPQHF
.,TRBJ2-2,many,TRBV6-2/TRBV6-3,TGTGCCAGCAGTTGGGTGCAGGGGAACACCGGGGAGCTGTTTTTT,CASSWVQGNTGELFF
.,TRBJ1-6,.,TRBV7-2,TGTGCCAGCAGTGAATGGTCGGGGAATTCACCCCTCCACTTT,CASSEWSGNSPLHF
TRBD2,TRBJ2-7,.,TRBV10-3,TGTGCCATCAGTGAGGGGACTAGCGGTTCCTACGAGCAGTACTTC,CAISEGTSGSYEQYF
.,TRBJ2-7,many,TRBV29-1,TGCAGCGTTGGGCGGTTCACCCCAGGGTCCTACGAGCAGTACTTC,CSVGRFTPGSYEQYF